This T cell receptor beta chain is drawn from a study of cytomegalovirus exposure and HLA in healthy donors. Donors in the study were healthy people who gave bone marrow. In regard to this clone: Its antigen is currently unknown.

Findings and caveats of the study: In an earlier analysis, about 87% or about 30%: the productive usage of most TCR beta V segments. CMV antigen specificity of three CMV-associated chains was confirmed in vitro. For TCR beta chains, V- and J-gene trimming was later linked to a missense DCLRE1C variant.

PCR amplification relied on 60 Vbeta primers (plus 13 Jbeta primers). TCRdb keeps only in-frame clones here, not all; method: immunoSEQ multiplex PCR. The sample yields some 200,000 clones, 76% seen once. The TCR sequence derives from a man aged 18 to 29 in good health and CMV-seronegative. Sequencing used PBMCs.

The CDR3 spells CASRRPDRGSSGELFF. Written as DNA, the CDR3 is TGTGCAAGTCGCCGCCCGGACAGGGGATCGTCCGGGGAGCTGTTTTTT. The rearrangement uses TRBV12-2 and TRBJ2-2; the table calls TRBD1, which could not be checked here. TRBV12-2 is noted as a pseudogene. The CDR3 is made up of 16 amino acids.